This T cell receptor beta chain was documented in a study of human T cells and chemical hapten exposure. Losses at the gene ends were 3 bases for V and 4 bases for J; bases not matched to a gene: 9. CDR3 length: 16 residues. Germline values: CDR1 SGHTA, CDR2 FQGNSA. TCRdb independently ran MiXCR on the RACE reads; one entry per CDR3 protein. This table has under 95,000 distinct CDR3 sequences, 6.5% to 10% appearing once. As to time point: pre-sensitization, week 0. Treatment reported: therapeutic diphenylcyclopropenone sensitization with weekly scalp DPC. Each patch test followed a blood draw. Material: whole blood, obtained in connection with sensitization to the hapten diphenylcyclopropenone (DPC). The source is a man aged 35-49 years with alopecia areata. Some clones in this sample may be carry-over from other donors' samples. This chain connects TRBV7-2 to TRBJ1-1; TRBD1 matches 9 bases. DNA for the CDR3: TGTGCCAGCAGCTTTTCCGGGACAGGGAAAGGCACTGAAGCTTTCTTT. It yields the protein CASSFSGTGKGTEAFF.